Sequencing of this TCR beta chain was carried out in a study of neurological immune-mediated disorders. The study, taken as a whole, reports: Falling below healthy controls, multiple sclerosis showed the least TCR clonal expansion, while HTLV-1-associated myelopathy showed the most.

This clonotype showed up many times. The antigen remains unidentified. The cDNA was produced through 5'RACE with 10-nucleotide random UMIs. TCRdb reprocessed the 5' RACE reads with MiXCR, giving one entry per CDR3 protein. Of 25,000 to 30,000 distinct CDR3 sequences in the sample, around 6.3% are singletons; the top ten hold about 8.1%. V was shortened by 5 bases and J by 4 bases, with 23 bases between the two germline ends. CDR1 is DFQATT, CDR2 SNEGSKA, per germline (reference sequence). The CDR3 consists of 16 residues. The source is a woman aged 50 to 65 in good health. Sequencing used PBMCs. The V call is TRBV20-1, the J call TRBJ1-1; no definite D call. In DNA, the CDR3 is TGCAGTGCTTCGAAGGGCCGTGGGATATTCGGCACTGAAGCTTTCTTT. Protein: CSASKGRGIFGTEAFF.